A selection of T cell receptor beta chains follows, all from one sample in a study of T cells after yellow fever vaccination. A single record per CDR3 protein comes from TCRdb applying MiXCR to the 5' RACE reads. The sample lists approximately 550,000 distinct CDR3 sequences, approximately 21% occurring once. Here the sequenced sample was PBMCs, taken 15 days after the yellow fever booster vaccination. Every receptor here comes from a man in his thirties or forties who received the YFV17D yellow fever vaccine. The CDR3 runs from the conserved cysteine through the conserved F or W. Fields, in order: J gene, V gene, CDR3 protein.

>TRBJ2-7|TRBV7-9
CASNSARDSSYEQYF
>TRBJ2-3|TRBV7-9
CASSFTAGVSTDTQYF
>TRBJ2-1|TRBV5-4
CASSYWGLGVYNEQFF
>TRBJ2-7|TRBV5-1
CASSPTPNYEQYF
>TRBJ1-3|TRBV6-6
CASSYRGVNTIYF
>TRBJ2-7|TRBV20-1
CSARGATSGRAVEQYF
>TRBJ2-1|TRBV12-3/TRBV12-4
CASSWGAAQFF
>TRBJ1-2|TRBV5-1
CASSSPGGYGYTF
>TRBJ2-3|TRBV20-1
CSARDYRTSGSTDTQYF
>TRBJ1-1|TRBV3-1
CASRQGAWNTEAFF
>TRBJ1-1|TRBV3-1
CASSQGAMNTEAFF
>TRBJ1-1|TRBV2
CASHPSRQPGTEAFF
>TRBJ1-5|TRBV5-5
CASSLVRSNQPQHF
>TRBJ2-7|TRBV30
CAWSLTLPYEQYF
>TRBJ2-7|TRBV27
CASSRLGLAGSYEQYF
>TRBJ2-2|TRBV28
CASSFSSTNTGELFF
>TRBJ2-5|TRBV12-3/TRBV12-4
CASSLSIPRTSEPALQTQYF
>TRBJ1-5|TRBV6-5
CASSYSIQGGQPQHF
>TRBJ2-7|TRBV7-2
CASSLVQNYEQYF
>TRBJ2-5|TRBV19
CASSRSSVETQYF